A single sample gave rise to the 12 T cell receptor beta chains below, sequenced in a study of response to subunit inactivated influenza vaccine (dated by TCRdb to 2016 to 2019). The library was generated by RT-PCR. The sequencing machine was an Illumina HiSeq 2500. TCRdb redid the processing of the public reads, applying fastp at Q25 and MiXCR, and retained in-frame beta chains. Each entry is one CDR3 protein sequence, shown with its most common DNA and genes. Recorded for this sample are some 550,000 distinct CDR3 sequences; 20% to 25% of them occurred a single time. Of the sample, 2.5% to 3.5% is held by the ten largest clones. These same data were also listed under a study on T cells expressing NK-cell markers. As the second paper documents: The TCR beta cDNA libraries were made using 5'RACE template switching, a step that added both a universal primer site and unique molecular identifiers.

The specimen was CD4+ T cells sorted from PBMCs, collected 11 to 12 days after vaccination. The receptors shown here come from a man aged 50 to 60 who received an inactivated influenza vaccine. Donor details come from another sample of the same person, matched by shared clones.

The chain couples TRBV10-2 to TRBJ2-1, with D tentatively TRBD2 (6 bases). Trimming stripped 9 bases from V and 7 bases from J, with 19 bases between. The CDR3 spans 14 residues. Germline CDR1 is WSHSY and CDR2 is SAAADI. CDR3 loop: CASSGRRGANEQFF. In DNA form, the CDR3 reads TGCGCCAGTTCGGGACGGAGGGGCGCGAATGAGCAGTTCTTC.

This clonotype appeared many times. The chain is built from TRBV12-3 or TRBV12-4 and TRBJ1-5; D is ambiguous. This CDR3 comprises 11 residues. V lost 8 bases and J 7 bases, leaving 9 bases between the germline ends. CDR3 amino acids: CASGGVQPQHF. CDR3 sequence (DNA): TGTGCCAGCGGCGGAGTCCAGCCCCAGCATTTT.

The sample holds a few counts of this clonotype. The chain is built from TRBV7-2 and TRBJ1-5; 7 nucleotides align to TRBD1. The V segment lost 5 bases and the J segment 4 bases; nucleotides outside the gene matches: 5. CDR3 length: 14 residues. The germline V gene has CDR1 SGHTA and CDR2 FQGNSA. CDR3: CASSTSTGNQPQHF. In DNA, the CDR3 is TGTGCCAGCAGCACGTCGACAGGGAATCAGCCCCAGCATTTT.

CDR3 region: CASSYDRFAKTQYF. The DNA for the CDR3 is TGTGCCAGCAGCTACGACAGGTTCGCGAAGACCCAGTACTTC. The chain uses TRBV3-1 and TRBJ2-5; D possibly corresponds to TRBD1 (6 bases). Germline V gene lookup returns CDR1 LGHDT and CDR2 YNNKEL (reference sequence). This CDR3 has 14 residues. The V end was cut by 5 bases, the J end by 6 bases, with 16 bases between.

This clonotype was picked up many times. The rearrangement uses TRBV20-1 and TRBJ2-5; 11 nucleotides line up with TRBD1. The CDR3 is made up of 15 amino acids. CDR1 is DFQATT, CDR2 SNEGSKA, per germline (reference sequence). J was trimmed by 7 bases and V by 5 bases; bases with no gene match: 12. The CDR3 nucleotides read TGCAGTGCTCACGCGGGGACAGGGGGGCCAACGACCCAGTACTTC. Translation gives CSAHAGTGGPTTQYF.

This clonotype was recorded a few times. This rearrangement joins TRBV12-3 or TRBV12-4 to TRBJ1-1; unclear D gene. CDR3 size: 15 residues. The germline V and J ends were trimmed by 8 bases and 0 bases, with 16 bases remaining between them. The CDR3 DNA is TGTGCCAGCTCATCCACGGGCGCTATGAACACTGAAGCTTTCTTT. Protein: CASSSTGAMNTEAFF.

The V and J genes are TRBV7-2 and TRBJ2-7, with 11 bases matching TRBD2. V dropped 5 bases and J dropped 3; count of bases not matched to a gene: 6. This CDR3 has 15 amino acids. Germline CDR1 and CDR2: SGHTA and FQGNSA. Here the CDR3 reads CASSISGRVGYEQYF. The DNA of the CDR3 is TGTGCCAGCAGCATTAGCGGGAGGGTGGGCTACGAGCAGTACTTC.

The chain couples TRBV9 to TRBJ1-1, with TRBD1 matching 9 bases. CDR1 is SGDLS, CDR2 YYNGEE, per germline. The junction had 1 base not matched to a gene; V was cut back by 3 bases and J by 4 bases. The CDR3 covers 13 residues. CDR3 amino acids: CASSGTGATEAFF. DNA for the CDR3: TGTGCCAGCAGCGGGACAGGGGCCACTGAAGCTTTCTTT.

The V gene is TRBV28, the J gene TRBJ1-2; D perhaps matches TRBD1 (5 bases). V dropped 9 bases and J dropped 8 bases, with 13 bases sitting between them. Germline values: CDR1 MDHEN, CDR2 SYDVKM. The CDR3 extends over 11 amino acids. The CDR3, as DNA: TGTGCCAGTAATTGGGGGTACGGCTACACCTTC. The encoded protein is CASNWGYGYTF.

The J gene is TRBJ1-2, the V gene TRBV7-2; the D is unclear. This CDR3 is built from 13 residues. V was clipped by 2 bases and J by 7 bases, with 11 bases between them. Germline lookup yields CDR1 SGHTA and CDR2 FQGNSA. The CDR3 loop is CASSLLQWLGYTF. CDR3 DNA sequence: TGTGCCAGCAGCTTATTACAGTGGCTTGGCTACACCTTC. Combining the CDR3 with reference TRBV7-2 and TRBJ1-2 gives the whole variable domain GAGVSQSPSNKVTEKGKDVELRCDPISGHTALYWYRQSLGQGLEFLIYFQGNSAPDKSGLPSDRFSAERTGGSVSTLTIQRTQQEDSAVYLCASSLLQWLGYTFGSGTRLTVV.

The V gene is TRBV7-2, the J gene TRBJ2-7; D is unclear. CDR3 length: 14 amino acids. From germline, CDR1 is SGHTA and CDR2 FQGNSA. Trimming left V 1 base short and J 2 bases short, with 9 bases between. The CDR3 coding sequence is TGTGCCAGCAGCTTAGGGGTAGGGCCCTACGAGCAGTACTTC. Its translation is CASSLGVGPYEQYF.

This clonotype was picked up a small number of times. The chain joins TRBV27 to TRBJ2-1; the D gene is possibly TRBD2 (5 bases). Trimming cost V 0 bases and J 2 bases, with 8 bases left between them. The CDR3 sequence is 15 residues long. Looked up from germline, CDR1 is MNHEY and CDR2 is SMNVEV (reference sequence). The DNA for the CDR3 is TGTGCCAGCAGTTTATCCGGGGTCACCTACAATGAGCAGTTCTTC. This translates into CASSLSGVTYNEQFF.